The next 17 T cell receptor beta chains were all read from a single sample in a study of T cells after yellow fever vaccination. MiXCR was run by TCRdb on the 5' RACE reads, yielding one entry per CDR3 protein. The top ten hold 3.2% of the sample, which has under 400,000 distinct CDR3 sequences, around an eighth seen once. Source: CD4+ T cells sorted from PBMCs, taken 15 days after the yellow fever booster vaccination. Source of these receptors: a man aged 18 to 30 who received the YFV17D yellow fever vaccine.

This clonotype was seen at least ten times. The chain employs TRBV10-2 and TRBJ1-2; D remains ambiguous. The CDR3 has 14 amino acids. Trimming pared 5 bases from V and 5 bases from J, leaving 15 bases between. Germline-derived CDR1 and CDR2 are WSHSY and SAAADI. DNA for the CDR3: TGCGCCAGCAGTCCCGTGGGTCTCACGTATGGCTACACCTTC. This gives the protein CASSPVGLTYGYTF.

This clonotype has just a few counts. The chain couples TRBV7-9 to TRBJ2-3, with a possible D match to TRBD1 (6 bases). This CDR3 has 13 amino acids. Trimming stripped 3 bases from V and 9 bases from J, with 13 bases between. The V gene's germline CDR1 is SEHNR and CDR2 FQNEAQ (reference sequence). The CDR3 protein is CASSFYQTGTQYF. As DNA, the CDR3 is TGTGCCAGCAGCTTTTATCAGACAGGCACGCAGTATTTT. Full variable domain (remainder filled in from reference TRBV7-9 and TRBJ2-3): DTGVSQNPRHKITKRGQNVTFRCDPISEHNRLYWYRQTLGQGPEFLTYFQNEAQLEKSRLLSDRFSAERPKGSFSTLEIQRTEQGDSAMYLCASSFYQTGTQYFGPGTRLTVL.

This clonotype has only a few counts. The genes are TRBV3-1 and TRBJ2-1; maybe TRBD2 (5 bases). CDR3 length equals 14 residues. V lost 3 bases, J lost 10 bases, and 16 bases lay in between. Germline values: CDR1 LGHDT, CDR2 YNNKEL (reference sequence). CDR3 sequence: CASSQAGRLGEQFF. CDR3 DNA sequence: TGTGCCAGCAGCCAGGCGGGTAGACTCGGCGAGCAGTTCTTC.

The chain has TRBV20-1 and TRBJ2-4; the D is unclear. The CDR3 runs 13 residues. With 6 bases removed from V and 0 bases from J, the gap between germline ends came to 9 bases. Per the germline V gene, CDR1 is DFQATT and CDR2 is SNEGSKA (reference sequence). The CDR3 protein is CSAPSQAKNIQYF. The CDR3 region has the DNA TGCAGTGCCCCCTCGCAAGCCAAAAACATTCAGTACTTC.

This clonotype was counted at least ten times. The gene calls are TRBV4-2 and TRBJ2-1, with 8 positions matching TRBD2. J gave up 6 bases and V 1 base, and 11 bases lay outside the gene matches. CDR1 and CDR2 from the germline V gene are LGHNA and YNFKEQ. The CDR3 contains 17 residues. CDR3 residues: CASSQVQNGGAGNEQFF. The CDR3 DNA sequence: TGTGCCAGCAGCCAAGTCCAAAACGGGGGGGCGGGCAATGAGCAGTTCTTC.

This clonotype was recorded a few times. V and J are TRBV2 and TRBJ1-1; unclear D gene. Germline V lookup: CDR1 SNHLY, CDR2 FYNNEI. There are 15 residues in the CDR3. V dropped 2 bases and J dropped 0 bases, with 10 bases sitting between them. The chain's CDR3 is CASSERRHLNTEAFF. CDR3 sequence (DNA): TGTGCCAGCAGTGAAAGGAGACACTTGAACACTGAAGCTTTCTTT. Full variable domain (missing parts from reference TRBV2 and TRBJ1-1): EPEVTQTPSHQVTQMGQEVILRCVPISNHLYFYWYRQILGQKVEFLVSFYNNEISEKSEIFDDQFSVERPDGSNFTLKIRSTKLEDSAMYFCASSERRHLNTEAFFGQGTRLTVV.

This clonotype was detected a few times. This rearrangement joins TRBV5-1 to TRBJ1-1, with TRBD1 matching over 8 bases. This CDR3 region has 15 residues. From germline, CDR1 is SGHRS and CDR2 YFSETQ. Trimming removed 3 bases from V and 1 base from J; junction bases left unmatched: 5. The CDR3 DNA sequence: TGCGCCAGCAGCTCAGGGGGCGCAGGGAACACTGAAGCTTTCTTT. Translated: CASSSGGAGNTEAFF.

This clonotype was seen a handful of times. The chain links TRBV9 to TRBJ2-6; D remains ambiguous. V lost 3 bases and J 0 bases, leaving 13 bases between the germline ends. The CDR3 has 17 residues. CDR1 is SGDLS and CDR2 is YYNGEE in the germline V gene. DNA for the CDR3: TGTGCCAGCAGCGCTACCGGGCCACTCTCTGGGGCCAACGTCCTGACTTTC. Protein sequence: CASSATGPLSGANVLTF.

V gene TRBV3-1 combines with J gene TRBJ2-7, with 7 bases that match TRBD1. Germline values: CDR1 LGHDT, CDR2 YNNKEL (reference sequence). The CDR3 runs to 16 residues. V lost 0 bases, J lost 5 bases, and 10 bases stayed unmatched. CDR3 loop: CASSQEGGQVGNEQYF. CDR3 nucleotide sequence: TGTGCCAGCAGCCAAGAAGGGGGCCAGGTGGGAAACGAGCAGTACTTC.

The rearrangement links TRBV11-3 to TRBJ2-3; possibly TRBD1 for D (6 bases). The germline V gene has CDR1 SGHNT and CDR2 YENEEA. This CDR3 is 15 amino acids long. V was cut by 5 bases and J by 2 bases, with 14 bases left in between. The DNA of the CDR3 is TGTGCCAGCAGCCCTGGGGGCCGAATCACAGATACGCAGTATTTT. Its protein product is CASSPGGRITDTQYF. Based on the CDR3 plus reference TRBV11-3 and TRBJ2-3, the full variable domain is EAGVVQSPRYKIIEKKQPVAFWCNPISGHNTLYWYLQNLGQGPELLIRYENEEAVDDSQLPKDRFSAERLKGVDSTLKIQPAELGDSAVYLCASSPGGRITDTQYFGPGTRLTVL.

V and J are TRBV19 and TRBJ2-1, with unresolved D. The CDR3 spans 11 residues. CDR1 and CDR2 from the germline V gene are LNHDA and SQIVND (reference sequence). Trimming removed 6 bases from V and 9 bases from J, with 9 bases in between. For the CDR3, the DNA is TGTGCCAGTAGAGAGGTGGGTGAGCAGTTCTTC. Translated, it gives CASREVGEQFF.

Concerning this clonotype itself: A read error is likely, as this CDR3 ends without the conserved phenylalanine or tryptophan. The rearrangement links TRBV18 to TRBJ2-7; maybe TRBD2 (6 bases). CDR1 KGHSH and CDR2 LQKENI come from the germline V gene. This CDR3 comprises 12 residues. Trimming removed 3 bases at V and 6 bases at J, with 9 bases between. CDR3 sequence reads: CASSPGGGEQYL. The CDR3 DNA follows: TGTGCCAGCTCACCTGGGGGAGGCGAGCAGTACCTC.

The rearrangement joins TRBV30 to TRBJ1-6; 7 nucleotides agree with TRBD1. In germline, CDR1 is GTSNPN, CDR2 SVGIG (reference sequence). J was trimmed by 0 bases and V by 8 bases; bases with no gene match: 13. The CDR3 is 17 amino acids. The CDR3 region is CAVEGDRLSSYNSPLHF. CDR3 coding DNA: TGTGCCGTGGAGGGGGACAGACTGAGCTCCTATAATTCACCCCTCCACTTT.

In this sample, this clonotype turned up a few times. J is TRBJ1-6 and V is TRBV18, with D possibly matching TRBD1 (5 bases). Looked up from germline, CDR1 is KGHSH and CDR2 is LQKENI. Trimming stripped 2 bases from V and 8 bases from J, with 7 bases between. The CDR3 consists of 13 residues. In DNA, the CDR3 is TGTGCCAGCTCACCAGGGGGGGATTCACCCCTCCACTTT. Encoded protein: CASSPGGDSPLHF. The variable domain in full, with the rest retrieved from reference TRBV18 and TRBJ1-6, is NAGVMQNPRHLVRRRGQEARLRCSPMKGHSHVYWYRQLPEEGLKFMVYLQKENIIDESGMPKERFSAEFPKEGPSILRIQQVVRGDSAAYFCASSPGGDSPLHFGNGTRLTVT.

The chain joins TRBV7-2 to TRBJ2-3; a weak D match, TRBD2 (6 bases). Trimming took 0 bases from V and 1 from J, leaving 8 bases between them. This CDR3 is 15 amino acids long. Germline-derived CDR1 and CDR2 are SGHTA and FQGNSA. The CDR3 coding sequence is TGTGCCAGCAGCTTAGCCCAGCGGGGCACAGATACGCAGTATTTT. Residues: CASSLAQRGTDTQYF.

J is TRBJ2-7 and V is TRBV7-9; a possible D gene is TRBD2 (6 bases). The V gene's germline CDR1 is SEHNR and CDR2 FQNEAQ (reference sequence). Trimming removed 5 bases from V and 7 bases from J, with 15 bases in between. The CDR3 runs 13 residues. CDR3 sequence (DNA): TGTGCCAGCAGCCCGGACGCGCGGGGAGAGCAGTACTTC. It is translated as CASSPDARGEQYF.

This clonotype was counted only a few times. V and J are TRBV6-5 and TRBJ1-3; D remains ambiguous. With 0 bases removed from V and 4 bases from J, the gap between germline ends came to 10 bases. Germline CDR1 reads MNHEY; CDR2 reads SVGAGI. The CDR3 is 15 residues long. CDR3 DNA: TGTGCCAGCAGTTACTCCGAGGGCAGCGGAAACACCATATATTTT. Translation gives CASSYSEGSGNTIYF.